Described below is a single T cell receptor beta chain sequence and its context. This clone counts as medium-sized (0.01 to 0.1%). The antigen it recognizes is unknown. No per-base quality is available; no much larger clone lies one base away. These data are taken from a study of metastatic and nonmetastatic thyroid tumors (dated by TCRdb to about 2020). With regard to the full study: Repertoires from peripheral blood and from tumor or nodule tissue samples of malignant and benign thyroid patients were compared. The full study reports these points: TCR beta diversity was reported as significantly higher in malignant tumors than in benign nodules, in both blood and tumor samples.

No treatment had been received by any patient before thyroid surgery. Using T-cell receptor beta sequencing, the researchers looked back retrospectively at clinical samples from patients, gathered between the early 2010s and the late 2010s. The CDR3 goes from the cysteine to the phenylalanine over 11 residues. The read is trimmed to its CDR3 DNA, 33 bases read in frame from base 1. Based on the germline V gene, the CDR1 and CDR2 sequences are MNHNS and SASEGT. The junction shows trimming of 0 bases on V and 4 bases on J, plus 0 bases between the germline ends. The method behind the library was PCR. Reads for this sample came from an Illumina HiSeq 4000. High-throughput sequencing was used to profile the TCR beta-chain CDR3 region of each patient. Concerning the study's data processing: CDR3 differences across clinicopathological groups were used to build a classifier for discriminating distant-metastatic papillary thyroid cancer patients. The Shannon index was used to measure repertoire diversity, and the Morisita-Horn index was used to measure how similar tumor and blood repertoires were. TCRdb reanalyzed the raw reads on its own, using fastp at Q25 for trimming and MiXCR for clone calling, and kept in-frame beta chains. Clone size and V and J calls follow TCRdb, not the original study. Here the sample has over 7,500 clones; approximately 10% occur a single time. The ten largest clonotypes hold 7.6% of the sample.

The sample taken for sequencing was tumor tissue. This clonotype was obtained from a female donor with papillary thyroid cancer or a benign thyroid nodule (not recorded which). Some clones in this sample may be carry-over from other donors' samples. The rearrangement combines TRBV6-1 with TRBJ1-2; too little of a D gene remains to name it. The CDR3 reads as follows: CASSEAYGYTF. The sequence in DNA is TGTGCCAGCAGTGAAGCCTATGGCTACACCTTC.